A single sample is the source of the 14 T cell receptor beta chains below, sequenced in a study of cytomegalovirus exposure and HLA in healthy donors. 13 Jbeta primers and 60 Vbeta primers were used for the PCR. Measured with immunoSEQ multiplex PCR; TCRdb has only the in-frame clones, and not every one. The sample has more than 110,000 clones; 9.7% are singletons. The sample consisted of PBMCs. The receptor set was obtained from a man over 45 in good health and CMV-seronegative.

This clone was counted a few times. This chain uses TRBV4-2 with TRBJ2-7; TRBD2 agrees at 14 bases. Trimming took 4 bases from V and 4 from J; bases not matched to a gene: 3. CDR3 length: 15 amino acids. Germline V gives CDR1 LGHNA, CDR2 YNFKEQ. The CDR3 DNA reads TGTGCCAGCAGCCCGACTAGCGGGAGGGGGTACGAGCAGTACTTC. It encodes CASSPTSGRGYEQYF.

This chain connects TRBV6-1 to TRBJ1-5; 7 bases are shared with TRBD1. The CDR3 runs to 16 residues. Per the germline V gene, CDR1 is MNHNS and CDR2 is SASEGT. Unmatched junction bases numbered 9, after V lost 2 bases and J lost 5 bases. CDR3 protein: CASSENQDRYYQPQHF. The CDR3 DNA reads as TGTGCCAGCAGTGAAAACCAGGACAGGTATTATCAGCCCCAGCATTTT.

This chain joins TRBV6-5 and TRBJ1-1; D possibly corresponds to TRBD1 (5 bases). The germline V gene has CDR1 MNHEY and CDR2 SVGAGI. The CDR3 length is 14 residues. Trimming left V 7 bases short and J 4 bases short, with 16 bases between. CDR3 in DNA: TGTGCCAGCAATAGGGGAAGGGAGGGCACTGAAGCTTTCTTT. Protein sequence: CASNRGREGTEAFF.

This clone was counted only a few times. The chain recombines TRBV5-1 with TRBJ2-5; no clear D. The germline V and J ends were trimmed by 1 base and 5 bases, with 9 bases remaining between them. Germline CDR1 is SGHRS and CDR2 is YFSETQ. This CDR3 is 13 amino acids long. The CDR3: CASSLNSRETQYF. The DNA for the CDR3 is TGCGCCAGCAGCTTGAACTCGCGGGAGACCCAGTACTTC. Full variable domain (outside the CDR3, taken from reference TRBV5-1 and TRBJ2-5): KAGVTQTPRYLIKTRGQQVTLSCSPISGHRSVSWYQQTPGQGLQFLFEYFSETQRNKGNFPGRFSGRQFSNSRSEMNVSTLELGDSALYLCASSLNSRETQYFGPGTRLLVL.

V gene TRBV28 combines with J gene TRBJ1-5, with D tentatively TRBD1 (5 bases). The germline CDR1 and CDR2 sequences are MDHEN and SYDVKM. This CDR3 comprises 15 residues. Trimming shortened V by 5 bases and J by 1 base, and 12 bases separated the two germline ends. Here the CDR3 reads CASSPRRGSNQPQHF. As DNA, the CDR3 is TGTGCCAGCAGTCCCAGGCGGGGGAGCAATCAGCCCCAGCATTTT.

This rearrangement joins TRBV6-4 to TRBJ2-7; 7 bases are a match to TRBD2. The germline V gene encodes CDR1 MRHNA and CDR2 SNTAGT. Trimming removed 6 bases from V and 2 bases from J; junction bases left unmatched: 10. CDR3 length: 15 residues. The CDR3 DNA reads TGTGCCAGCAGGGAACGTGCGGGAGTAGCCTACGAGCAGTACTTC. Translation: CASRERAGVAYEQYF.

The chain links TRBV19 to TRBJ2-7; 10 positions agree with TRBD1. Germline V gives CDR1 LNHDA, CDR2 SQIVND (reference sequence). V trimming: 3 bases; J trimming: 3 bases; junction bases outside the gene matches: 2. The CDR3 has 14 residues. The CDR3 DNA reads as TGTGCCAGTAGTATCGGACAGGGGGTCTACGAGCAGTACTTC. It translates to CASSIGQGVYEQYF.

This sequence joins TRBV10-3 and TRBJ2-7; TRBD1 aligns across 7 bases. The CDR3 contains 15 residues. In germline, CDR1 is ENHRY, CDR2 SYGVKD. V was clipped by 3 bases and J by 2 bases; unmatched bases: 7. The CDR3: CAISEGTEIPYEQYF. CDR3 nucleotides: TGTGCCATCAGTGAAGGGACAGAGATTCCCTACGAGCAGTACTTC.

A single count supports this clone. This sequence joins TRBV5-1 and TRBJ2-2, with a tentative D call TRBD1 (5 bases). Trimming cost V 3 bases and J 1 base, with 7 bases left between them. CDR1 is SGHRS, CDR2 YFSETQ, per germline. The CDR3 runs 14 residues. In DNA form, the CDR3 reads TGCGCCAGCAGCTCAACAGGGAACACCGGGGAGCTGTTTTTT. Amino acid sequence: CASSSTGNTGELFF.

The gene calls are TRBV2 and TRBJ1-3; possible D gene TRBD1, 5 bases. The length of the CDR3 is 16 residues. In germline, CDR1 is SNHLY, CDR2 FYNNEI. The germline V and J ends were trimmed by 1 base and 0 bases, with 10 bases remaining between them. Here the CDR3 reads CASSEGGQLSGNTIYF. For the CDR3, the DNA is TGTGCCAGCAGTGAAGGGGGCCAGCTCTCTGGAAACACCATATATTTT.

The rearrangement joins TRBV6-1 to TRBJ2-7; TRBD2 matches at 9 bases. The CDR3 spans 12 residues. Germline V lookup: CDR1 MNHNS, CDR2 SASEGT. The J segment lost 10 bases and the V segment lost 3 bases, leaving 4 bases of the junction unmatched. This CDR3 is CASSEVAGVQYF. CDR3 DNA sequence: TGTGCCAGCAGTGAGGTAGCGGGAGTACAGTACTTC.

The chain has TRBV7-8 and TRBJ2-5, with 9 bases fitting TRBD1. Germline trimming cut 4 bases from V and 5 bases from J; bases unmatched to any gene: 5. There are 14 residues in the CDR3. Germline V gene sequence: CDR1 SGHVS, CDR2 FQNEAQ. CDR3 protein: CASSYTGTGETQYF. CDR3 nucleotides: TGTGCCAGCAGCTATACCGGGACAGGGGAGACCCAGTACTTC.

The chain links TRBV30 to TRBJ2-3, with D hard to call. Per the germline V gene, CDR1 is GTSNPN and CDR2 is SVGIG (reference sequence). There are 14 residues in the CDR3. Between the trimmed V and J ends, which lost 0 bases and 5 bases, there was a span of 12 bases. The CDR3: CAWSVSSRGDTQYF. DNA for the CDR3: TGTGCCTGGAGTGTAAGCTCCCGTGGAGATACGCAGTATTTT. Together with reference TRBV30 and TRBJ2-3, the CDR3 gives the full variable domain: SQTIHQWPATLVQPVGSPLSLECTVEGTSNPNLYWYRQAAGRGLQLLFYSVGIGQISSEVPQNLSASRPQDRQFILSSKKLLLSDSGFYLCAWSVSSRGDTQYFGPGTRLTVL.

The chain is built from TRBV27 and TRBJ2-3; no clear D gene. This CDR3 is 13 amino acids long. V was shortened by 6 bases and J by 6 bases, with 13 bases between the two germline ends. Germline V gene lookup returns CDR1 MNHEY and CDR2 SMNVEV (reference sequence). This CDR3 reads CASSLALPDTQYF. In nucleotides, the CDR3 is TGTGCCAGCAGCCTCGCCCTACCGGATACGCAGTATTTT.